The 32 T cell receptor beta chains presented below share a single source sample, sequenced in a study of blood T cell repertoires in COVID-19. Data came from immunoSEQ multiplex PCR; TCRdb stores just in-frame clones and leaves some out. The profile shows roughly 150,000 clones, approximately 91% of them singletons. What was sequenced was peripheral blood. The receptors were sampled from a man aged 18 to 29 with COVID-19, enrolled during active disease.

This clone appeared a few times. The genes are TRBV20-1 and TRBJ2-7; tentative D call: TRBD2 (7 bases). V lost 2 bases and J lost 10, with 12 bases in between. This CDR3 is built from 11 residues. Germline V lookup: CDR1 DFQATT, CDR2 SNEGSKA (reference sequence). This CDR3 reads CSARTWGGQYF. The CDR3 nucleotides are TGCAGTGCTAGAACTTGGGGGGGCCAGTACTTC.

The chain employs TRBV6-5 and TRBJ1-5; D remains unclear. Germline loops: CDR1 MNHEY, CDR2 SVGAGI. V shed 6 bases and J shed 6 bases, with 9 bases lying between them. There are 12 residues in the CDR3. CDR3 sequence: CASRAPGQPQHF. CDR3 sequence (DNA): TGTGCCAGCAGGGCCCCGGGTCAGCCCCAGCATTTT.

The rearrangement uses TRBV25-1 and TRBJ2-1; 16 bases match TRBD2. With V trimmed by 3 bases and J by 3 bases, 5 bases remained unmatched. The germline CDR1 and CDR2 sequences are MGHDK and SYGVNS. CDR3 size: 18 residues. CDR3 DNA: TGTGCCAGCAGTGATGGGACTAGCGGGAGGGGGATCTACAATGAGCAGTTCTTC. It encodes CASSDGTSGRGIYNEQFF.

The chain is built from TRBV6-5 and TRBJ1-1, with 7 nucleotides matching TRBD1. Germline-derived CDR1 and CDR2 are MNHEY and SVGAGI. This CDR3 contains 15 residues. Trimming took 0 bases from V and 1 from J; bases not matched to a gene: 2. DNA of the CDR3: TGTGCCAGCAGTTACTCGAACAGGGGGAACACTGAAGCTTTCTTT. This sequence encodes CASSYSNRGNTEAFF.

The rearrangement joins TRBV29-1 to TRBJ2-1; 7 nucleotides agree with TRBD2. From germline, CDR1 is SQVTM and CDR2 ANQGSEA. The CDR3 is made up of 13 amino acids. V trimming: 5 bases; J trimming: 6 bases; junction bases outside the gene matches: 7. CDR3 DNA: TGCAGCGTTCTGTCCGGGAGGTTCAATGAGCAGTTCTTC. Its translation: CSVLSGRFNEQFF.

The chain is built from TRBV15 and TRBJ2-1; D is possibly TRBD2 (6 bases). Deletions cut 0 bases from V and 8 bases from J, with 17 bases between. Germline V CDR1 and CDR2: LNHNV, YYDKDF (reference sequence). The CDR3 totals 16 residues. The CDR3 here is CATSRDGSYGIDEQFF. Written as DNA, the CDR3 is TGTGCCACCAGCAGAGACGGGAGCTACGGGATCGATGAGCAGTTCTTC.

The chain links TRBV19 to TRBJ2-1; TRBD2 matches 11 bases. CDR1 is LNHDA, CDR2 SQIVND, per germline (reference sequence). The CDR3 length is 17 residues. Trimming cost V 2 bases and J 6 bases; bases outside gene matches: 9. The CDR3 loop reads CASSIHPLAGAANEQFF. The CDR3 DNA reads as TGTGCCAGTAGTATACACCCACTAGCGGGAGCGGCCAATGAGCAGTTCTTC.

The genes are TRBV29-1 and TRBJ1-2; weak D call: TRBD1 (5 bases). This CDR3 contains 14 residues. Deletions cut 4 bases from V and 6 bases from J, with 18 bases between. The germline gives CDR1 SQVTM, CDR2 ANQGSEA. CDR3 DNA sequence: TGCAGCGTTGTCCCCGCGACAGCGTGGGATGGCTACACCTTC. Protein sequence: CSVVPATAWDGYTF.

The chain couples TRBV24-1 to TRBJ2-7, with 8 bases that match TRBD2. CDR3 size: 15 residues. The germline gives CDR1 KGHDR, CDR2 SFDVKD. V shed 3 bases, J shed 2 bases, and the junction held 5 bases outside the gene matches. As DNA, the CDR3 is TGTGCCACCAGTGATCCGGGACTAGGGACCTACGAGCAGTACTTC. Translating it yields CATSDPGLGTYEQYF.

The rearrangement links TRBV6-5 to TRBJ2-2; weak D call: TRBD2 (6 bases). Germline loops: CDR1 MNHEY, CDR2 SVGAGI. Trimming shortened V by 1 base and J by 1 base, and 10 bases separated the two germline ends. The CDR3 runs 16 residues. The CDR3 spells CASSYFGGLNTGELFF. Here the CDR3 DNA reads TGTGCCAGCAGTTACTTTGGAGGGTTGAACACCGGGGAGCTGTTTTTT.

CDR3 sequence: CSVNQALNKKAFF. CDR3 sequence (DNA): TGCAGCGTGAATCAGGCCCTCAATAAGAAAGCTTTCTTT. The chain carries TRBV29-1 and TRBJ1-1, with D unclear. V lost 6 bases to trimming and J lost 9 bases, with 20 bases between them. This CDR3 has 13 residues. Germline assignment: CDR1 SQVTM and CDR2 ANQGSEA.

The V call is TRBV9, the J call TRBJ2-2, with unresolved D. CDR1 SGDLS and CDR2 YYNGEE come from the germline V gene. The V end lost 0 bases, the J end lost 3 bases, and 9 bases lay between the germline ends. The CDR3 loop spans 15 amino acids. The CDR3: CASSVEGADTGELFF. The CDR3 DNA reads as TGTGCCAGCAGCGTAGAAGGAGCAGACACCGGGGAGCTGTTTTTT. Using reference TRBV9 and TRBJ2-2 for the parts outside the CDR3, the full variable domain is DSGVTQTPKHLITATGQRVTLRCSPRSGDLSVYWYQQSLDQGLQFLIQYYNGEERAKGNILERFSAQQFPDLHSELNLSSLELGDSALYFCASSVEGADTGELFFGEGSRLTVL.

The V call is TRBV7-2, the J call TRBJ2-7, with TRBD2 identical over 9 bases. Germline CDR1 and CDR2: SGHTA and FQGNSA. The junction had 0 bases not matched to a gene; V was cut back by 0 bases and J by 0 bases. This CDR3 contains 15 residues. The CDR3 DNA sequence: TGTGCCAGCAGCTTAGCTAGCGGGAGCTCCTACGAGCAGTACTTC. Its protein product is CASSLASGSSYEQYF.

The rearrangement uses TRBV5-1 and TRBJ2-1, with TRBD2 as a possible D gene (6 bases). The V and J ends lost 4 bases and 7 bases respectively, with 9 bases between them. CDR3 length: 12 residues. CDR1 is SGHRS and CDR2 is YFSETQ in the germline V gene. The CDR3 here is CASSPGGNEQFF. CDR3 nucleotide sequence: TGCGCCAGCAGCCCCGGGGGAAATGAGCAGTTCTTC. The variable domain in full, with the rest retrieved from reference TRBV5-1 and TRBJ2-1, is KAGVTQTPRYLIKTRGQQVTLSCSPISGHRSVSWYQQTPGQGLQFLFEYFSETQRNKGNFPGRFSGRQFSNSRSEMNVSTLELGDSALYLCASSPGGNEQFFGPGTRLTVL.

The V and J genes are TRBV5-6 and TRBJ1-2; D unresolved. Germline V CDR1 and CDR2: SGHDT, YYEEEE. The CDR3 has 12 amino acids. Trimming took off 1 base at V and 4 bases at J, with 5 bases between the two ends. CDR3 in amino acids: CASSLSSYGYTF. CDR3 bases: TGTGCCAGCAGCTTGTCCTCCTATGGCTACACCTTC. Drawing the rest from reference TRBV5-6 and TRBJ1-2, the complete variable domain is DAGVTQSPTHLIKTRGQQVTLRCSPKSGHDTVSWYQQALGQGPQFIFQYYEEEERQRGNFPDRFSGHQFPNYSSELNVNALLLGDSALYLCASSLSSYGYTFGSGTRLTVV.

V and J are TRBV28 and TRBJ2-5; tentative D call: TRBD2 (6 bases). The germline V and J ends were trimmed by 2 bases and 5 bases, with 18 bases remaining between them. There are 16 residues in the CDR3. Germline loops: CDR1 MDHEN, CDR2 SYDVKM. The DNA of the CDR3 is TGTGCCAGCAGTTTAGATTTTGTGGGGGGAAGGGAGACCCAGTACTTC. It yields the protein CASSLDFVGGRETQYF.

This chain joins TRBV27 and TRBJ2-7; 9 bases align to TRBD1. Trimming at V came to 4 bases and at J to 2 bases, leaving 6 bases not matched to a gene. The CDR3 length is 15 residues. Germline assignment: CDR1 MNHEY and CDR2 SMNVEV (reference sequence). For the CDR3, the DNA is TGTGCCAGCAGTTACGGGACAGGGAGTGCCTACGAGCAGTACTTC. Residues: CASSYGTGSAYEQYF.

The chain employs TRBV2 and TRBJ2-7; D may be TRBD2 (6 bases). Germline V gives CDR1 SNHLY, CDR2 FYNNEI. The CDR3 loop spans 14 amino acids. V lost 6 bases and J 7 bases, leaving 19 bases between the germline ends. This chain's CDR3 is CASSTRGGLREQYF. CDR3 nucleotides: TGTGCCAGCAGCACCCGAGGAGGGTTGCGAGAGCAGTACTTC.

The genes are TRBV7-2 and TRBJ1-3; 11 bases align to TRBD1. Germline V gene lookup returns CDR1 SGHTA and CDR2 FQGNSA. V lost 5 bases, J lost 4 bases, and 7 bases stayed unmatched. CDR3 length: 16 amino acids. This chain's CDR3 is CASSPDRGLWGNTIYF. CDR3 coding DNA: TGTGCCAGCAGCCCGGACAGGGGGCTGTGGGGAAACACCATATATTTT.

This clone appeared a few times. The junction departs from the called germline gene at one end, perhaps through a read error. V usage is TRBV6-2 or TRBV6-3 and J usage is TRBJ1-4, with D maybe TRBD1 (5 bases). Germline V CDR1 and CDR2: MNHEY, SVGEGT. This CDR3 is built from 14 residues. The CDR3 sequence: CASSYPGISEKLLF. The CDR3 DNA is TGTGCCAGCAGTTACCCAGGGATTTCGGAAAAACTGCTTTTT.

The V call is TRBV19, the J call TRBJ1-2; TRBD1 agrees at 7 bases. The trim removed 5 bases at V and 7 bases at J, leaving 10 bases unmatched. Per germline, CDR1 LNHDA and CDR2 SQIVND (reference sequence). This CDR3 has 14 amino acids. The CDR3 sequence: CASSQPGGSAGYTF. The CDR3 nucleotides read TGTGCCAGTAGTCAGCCAGGGGGGTCGGCTGGCTACACCTTC.

V gene TRBV6-5 combines with J gene TRBJ1-5, with D unclear. Per germline, CDR1 MNHEY and CDR2 SVGAGI. The length of the CDR3 is 15 residues. The germline V and J ends were trimmed by 0 bases and 7 bases, with 13 bases remaining between them. CDR3 sequence: CASSYSWEASQPQHF. CDR3 sequence (DNA): TGTGCCAGCAGTTACTCCTGGGAGGCCTCGCAGCCCCAGCATTTT.

The chain joins TRBV9 to TRBJ1-1; D uncertain. CDR1 and CDR2 from the germline V gene are SGDLS and YYNGEE. The CDR3 spans 13 residues. The V and J ends lost 0 bases and 2 bases respectively, with 5 bases between them. In DNA form, the CDR3 reads TGTGCCAGCAGCGTAGCTGTAAACACTGAAGCTTTCTTT. Translated: CASSVAVNTEAFF.

This clone was seen once. The chain has TRBV9 and TRBJ1-1, with TRBD1 matching over 8 bases. Germline assignment: CDR1 SGDLS and CDR2 YYNGEE. With 4 bases clipped from V and 0 bases from J, the junction kept 11 bases outside the gene matches. The CDR3 covers 17 residues. This chain's CDR3 is CASSPSGQAGMNTEAFF. The CDR3 DNA reads TGTGCCAGCAGCCCCTCGGGACAGGCTGGGATGAACACTGAAGCTTTCTTT.

The rearrangement links TRBV28 to TRBJ2-7, with 9 bases that match TRBD1. There are 15 residues in the CDR3. In germline, CDR1 is MDHEN, CDR2 SYDVKM. V dropped 4 bases and J dropped 5; count of bases not matched to a gene: 9. The DNA for the CDR3 is TGTGCCAGCAGTTCAGCCGGGACAGGGAAAAACGAGCAGTACTTC. It is translated as CASSSAGTGKNEQYF.

The chain carries TRBV7-8 and TRBJ1-1; no clear D gene. Trimming stripped 5 bases from V and 0 bases from J, with 16 bases between. The germline V gene encodes CDR1 SGHVS and CDR2 FQNEAQ. The CDR3 is 16 residues long. In nucleotides, the CDR3 is TGTGCCAGCAGCAAGGGAGTTGTCACACTGAACACTGAAGCTTTCTTT. It translates to CASSKGVVTLNTEAFF.

The gene calls are TRBV5-1 and TRBJ1-1, with TRBD1 identical over 9 bases. The CDR3 loop spans 14 amino acids. J gave up 2 bases and V 6 bases, and 5 bases lay outside the gene matches. Germline V gene lookup returns CDR1 SGHRS and CDR2 YFSETQ. CDR3 sequence reads: CASTGTGSNTEAFF. Here the CDR3 DNA reads TGCGCCAGCACCGGGACAGGGAGCAACACTGAAGCTTTCTTT.

V gene TRBV9 combines with J gene TRBJ1-2; 7 positions match TRBD1. The germline V gene encodes CDR1 SGDLS and CDR2 YYNGEE. V shed 4 bases, J shed 4 bases, and the junction held 7 bases outside the gene matches. CDR3 size: 14 residues. The CDR3 loop reads CASSPQGQFYGYTF. Written as DNA, the CDR3 is TGTGCCAGCAGCCCCCAGGGACAGTTCTATGGCTACACCTTC.

The genes are TRBV7-9 and TRBJ1-6; unclear D gene. From germline, CDR1 is SEHNR and CDR2 FQNEAQ (reference sequence). The ends were cut back, 6 bases at V and 6 bases at J, with 15 bases in the middle. The CDR3 contains 15 residues. The CDR3 DNA follows: TGTGCCAGCAGGCCCTCGGGAGGGTCTAATTCACCCCTCCACTTT. Its protein is CASRPSGGSNSPLHF.

The rearrangement joins TRBV5-4 to TRBJ2-7; 9 bases are a match to TRBD1. The CDR3 length is 13 residues. CDR1 and CDR2 (germline): SGHNT, YYREEE (reference sequence). V was pared by 3 bases and J by 4 bases, with 2 bases of the junction left unmatched. CDR3 residues: CASSYRGLYEQYF. CDR3 nucleotide sequence: TGTGCCAGCAGCTACAGGGGGCTGTACGAGCAGTACTTC.

The V and J genes are TRBV23-1 and TRBJ2-4; D is possibly TRBD2 (6 bases). TRBV23-1 carries the ORF label, with uncertain function. Trimming left V 2 bases short and J 1 base short, with 12 bases between. This CDR3 has 16 amino acids. The DNA for the CDR3 is TGCGCCAGCAGTCAAACAGGACGGGGGGCCAAAAACATTCAGTACTTC. It encodes CASSQTGRGAKNIQYF.

V and J are TRBV19 and TRBJ2-1; 7 positions agree with TRBD2. The CDR3 spans 14 residues. J lost 3 bases, V lost 8 bases, and 7 bases had no gene match. Germline V gene data show CDR1 as LNHDA and CDR2 as SQIVND (reference sequence). CDR3 in amino acids: CASRGGSFYNEQFF. In nucleotides, the CDR3 is TGTGCCAGTCGAGGCGGGAGTTTCTACAATGAGCAGTTCTTC.